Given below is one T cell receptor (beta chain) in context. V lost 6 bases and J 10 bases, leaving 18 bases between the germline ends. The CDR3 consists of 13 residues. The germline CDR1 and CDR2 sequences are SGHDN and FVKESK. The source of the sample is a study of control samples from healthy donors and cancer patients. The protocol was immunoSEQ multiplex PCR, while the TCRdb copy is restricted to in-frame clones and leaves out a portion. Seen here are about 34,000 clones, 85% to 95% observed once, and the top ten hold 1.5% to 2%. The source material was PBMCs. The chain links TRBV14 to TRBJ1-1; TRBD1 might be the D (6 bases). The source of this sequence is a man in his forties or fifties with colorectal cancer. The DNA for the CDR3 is TGTGCCAGCAGGGCAACCGGGACAAATGCAGCTTTCTTT. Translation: CASRATGTNAAFF.